The 7 T cell receptor beta chains listed next were all sequenced from one sample in a study of blood T cells in healthy people across ages. A J-beta primer mix and a sample-barcoded 5' primer were used in a second PCR of roughly 7 to 12 cycles. Each CDR3 protein is one row after TCRdb ran MiXCR on the 5' RACE reads. The table records 1 million to 1.2 million distinct CDR3 sequences, 35% to 45% of them present only once. Sequenced: blood. These receptors originate from a man younger than 35 in good health.

There are many counts of this clonotype. The chain recombines TRBV6-5 with TRBJ2-7; possibly TRBD1 for D (6 bases). The CDR3 extends over 14 amino acids. With 0 bases removed from V and 3 bases from J, the gap between germline ends came to 9 bases. CDR1 is MNHEY, CDR2 SVGAGI, per germline. CDR3 sequence: CASSYSTGYYEQYF. DNA of the CDR3: TGTGCCAGCAGTTACTCGACAGGCTACTACGAGCAGTACTTC.

J is TRBJ2-5 and V is TRBV2, with D maybe TRBD1 (6 bases). The CDR3 loop spans 13 amino acids. Per germline, CDR1 SNHLY and CDR2 FYNNEI. The V end lost 7 bases, the J end lost 7 bases, and 16 bases lay between the germline ends. Here the CDR3 DNA reads TGTGCCAGCACTACCGGGACAAGAGGGACCCAGTACTTC. This sequence encodes CASTTGTRGTQYF.

V is TRBV20-1 and J is TRBJ1-1; D is uncertain. The germline V gene encodes CDR1 DFQATT and CDR2 SNEGSKA (reference sequence). The CDR3 has 14 residues. V was pared by 1 base and J by 1 base, with 10 bases between. The CDR3 nucleotides read TGCAGTGCTAGAGTGGAGGGCGAGAACACTGAAGCTTTCTTT. This translates into CSARVEGENTEAFF.

The chain links TRBV6-2 or TRBV6-3 to TRBJ2-4; tentatively, D is TRBD1 or TRBD2 (5 bases each). Germline V gene sequence: CDR1 MNHEY, CDR2 SVGEGT. Trimming shortened V by 3 bases and J by 13 bases, and 22 bases separated the two germline ends. There are 15 residues in the CDR3. The CDR3: CASSYPQEVLGEQYF. CDR3 nucleotides: TGTGCCAGCAGTTATCCACAGGAGGTCTTGGGGGAGCAGTACTTC.

This clonotype was detected a few times. This sequence joins TRBV20-1 and TRBJ2-4; tentative D call: TRBD2 (6 bases). Trimming removed 4 bases from V and 3 bases from J, with 16 bases in between. CDR3 size: 15 residues. Germline V gene sequence: CDR1 DFQATT, CDR2 SNEGSKA (reference sequence). CDR3 sequence: CSATKGGVGKNIQYF. The CDR3 DNA is TGCAGTGCTACTAAAGGAGGGGTCGGCAAAAACATTCAGTACTTC.

The sample holds one count of this clonotype. A read error may explain this, as a much larger clone is one base away. The chain links TRBV10-3 to TRBJ1-2; no definite D call. The germline gives CDR1 ENHRY, CDR2 SYGVKD. The CDR3 loop spans 13 amino acids. V was clipped by 3 bases and J by 4 bases, with 9 bases between them. The CDR3 nucleotides read TGTGCCATCAGTGAATGGGAGATCTATGGCTACACCTTC. Its translation: CAISEWEIYGYTF.

This clonotype was recorded a few times. V gene TRBV20-1 combines with J gene TRBJ2-4, with no clear D. There are 14 residues in the CDR3. The V and J ends lost 0 bases and 2 bases respectively, with 8 bases between them. The germline V gene encodes CDR1 DFQATT and CDR2 SNEGSKA (reference sequence). Here the CDR3 reads CSAREFGPKNIQYF. In nucleotides, the CDR3 is TGCAGTGCTAGAGAGTTTGGGCCCAAAAACATTCAGTACTTC.